The source of this TCR beta chain is a study of EBV T-cell therapy then PD-1 blockade in nasopharyngeal carcinoma. Treatment indicated: AdE1-LMPpoly-expanded autologous EBV-specific T-cell therapy followed by anti-PD-1 nivolumab. This clone was recorded once. Its specificity is not known. Data came from immunoSEQ multiplex PCR; TCRdb stores just in-frame clones and leaves some out. The data show about 14,000 clones, 80% to 85% seen once. CDR3 length: 14 residues. Looked up from germline, CDR1 is LGHNA and CDR2 is YSLEER. V was shortened by 8 bases and J by 1 base, with 11 bases between the two germline ends.

The sequence was collected from a man aged 40-50 years with nasopharyngeal carcinoma. This chain uses TRBV4-3 with TRBJ2-2; no definite D call. The sample consisted of CD8+ T cells from blood, taken at day 105 from a patient whose treatment included autologous EBV-specific T cells and nivolumab. CDR3 amino acids: CASPGPQNTGELFF. The CDR3 nucleotides read TGCGCCAGCCCCGGGCCCCAGAACACCGGGGAGCTGTTTTTT.